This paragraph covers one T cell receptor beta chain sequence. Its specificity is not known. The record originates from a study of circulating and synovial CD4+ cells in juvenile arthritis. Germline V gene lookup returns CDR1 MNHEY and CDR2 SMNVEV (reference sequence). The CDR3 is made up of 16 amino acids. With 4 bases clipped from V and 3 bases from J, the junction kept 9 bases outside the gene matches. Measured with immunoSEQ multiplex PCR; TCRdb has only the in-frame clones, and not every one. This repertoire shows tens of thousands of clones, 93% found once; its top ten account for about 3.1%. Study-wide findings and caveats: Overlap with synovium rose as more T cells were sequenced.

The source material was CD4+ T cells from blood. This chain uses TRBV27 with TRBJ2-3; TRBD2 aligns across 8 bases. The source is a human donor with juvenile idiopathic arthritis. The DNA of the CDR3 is TGTGCCAGCAGTTCCCTTAGGCGGGAGGCAACAGATACGCAGTATTTT. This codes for CASSSLRREATDTQYF.